Shown below are 25 T cell receptor beta chains from a single sample sequenced in a study of human T cells and chemical hapten exposure. Time point: patch test 3, about 24 weeks after DPC sensitization. Treatment in this sample: therapeutic diphenylcyclopropenone sensitization with weekly scalp DPC. TCRdb processed the RACE reads anew with MiXCR; each CDR3 protein has one entry. The table has about 30,000 distinct CDR3 sequences, 5.8% seen once. This material consisted of whole blood, taken in connection with sensitization to the hapten diphenylcyclopropenone (DPC). The receptors here all came from a man aged 25-45 years with alopecia areata. Some clones in this sample may be carry-over from other donors' samples.

This clonotype was seen repeatedly, ten times or more. The chain joins TRBV6-2 or TRBV6-3 to TRBJ1-1; D gene uncertain. Germline V CDR1 and CDR2: MNHEY, SVGEGT. The CDR3 contains 12 residues. V was shortened by 8 bases and J by 2 bases, with 9 bases between the two germline ends. CDR3 sequence (DNA): TGTGCCAGCGCACAGACCAACACTGAAGCTTTCTTT. Translating it yields CASAQTNTEAFF.

There are many counts of this clonotype. The V gene is TRBV7-2, the J gene TRBJ1-2; D gene ambiguous. Trimming pared 1 base from V and 5 bases from J, leaving 5 bases between. The germline gives CDR1 SGHTA, CDR2 FQGNSA. This CDR3 is 12 amino acids long. The CDR3 region is CASSLVGYGYTF. The CDR3 nucleotides are TGTGCCAGCAGCTTAGTGGGGTATGGCTACACCTTC.

This clonotype was seen many times. The CDR3 DNA follows: TGCAGTGCTAGAGGGACAGGGAGCACAGATACGCAGTATTTT. Translation gives CSARGTGSTDTQYF. The gene calls are TRBV20-1 and TRBJ2-3; 8 bases align to TRBD1. V was clipped by 1 base and J by 0 bases; unmatched bases: 0. Germline CDR1 is DFQATT and CDR2 is SNEGSKA (reference sequence). The CDR3 totals 14 residues.

Concerning this clonotype itself: A single base separates this from a much larger clone, so it may be a read error. The CDR3 does not close with the conserved phenylalanine or tryptophan, likely indicating a read error. This chain uses TRBV7-9 with TRBJ2-7; D perhaps matches TRBD1 (6 bases). Germline V gene data show CDR1 as SEHNR and CDR2 as FQNEAQ (reference sequence). Trimming left V 5 bases short and J 2 bases short, with 16 bases between. CDR3 length: 15 residues. Here the CDR3 reads CASSPPLGGTYEQYI. The CDR3 region has the DNA TGTGCCAGCAGCCCACCCTTAGGGGGTACCTACGAGCAGTACATC.

This clonotype was seen repeatedly, ten times or more. J is TRBJ2-1 and V is TRBV19, with a weak D call TRBD2 (6 bases). The CDR3 is 17 amino acids. V gave up 5 bases and J gave up 4 bases, with 21 bases separating them. CDR1 is LNHDA, CDR2 SQIVND, per germline (reference sequence). CDR3 sequence reads: CASSPPRAGRGYNEQFF. In nucleotides, the CDR3 is TGTGCCAGTAGTCCCCCTCGGGCGGGAAGAGGGTACAATGAGCAGTTCTTC.

The chain recombines TRBV19 with TRBJ1-1, with a possible D match to TRBD1 (6 bases). Germline CDR1 is LNHDA and CDR2 is SQIVND (reference sequence). V was trimmed by 7 bases and J by 4 bases, leaving 19 bases between them. This CDR3 is built from 15 residues. The DNA of the CDR3 is TGTGCCAGTACCTCACGCCCAGGGGCGATCACTGAAGCTTTCTTT. It codes for CASTSRPGAITEAFF.

This clonotype occurred many times. The chain has TRBV30 and TRBJ2-1, with TRBD2 matching 11 bases. Losses at the gene ends were 1 base for V and 8 bases for J; bases not matched to a gene: 7. The CDR3 is made up of 15 amino acids. CDR1 GTSNPN and CDR2 SVGIG come from the germline V gene (reference sequence). The CDR3 DNA reads TGTGCCTGGAGTGGAGGACTAGCGGGCCTCGATGAGCAGTTCTTC. It is translated as CAWSGGLAGLDEQFF.

This clonotype was observed at least ten times. The chain is built from TRBV3-1 and TRBJ1-1; D perhaps matches TRBD1 (5 bases). V was trimmed by 2 bases and J by 1 base, leaving 8 bases between them. The CDR3 sequence is 14 residues long. CDR1 is LGHDT, CDR2 YNNKEL, per germline (reference sequence). CDR3 sequence: CASSQMGPNTEAFF. The CDR3 DNA is TGTGCCAGCAGCCAAATGGGGCCGAACACTGAAGCTTTCTTT.

The table lists this clonotype with many counts. CDR3 in DNA: TGTGCCAGCGAGGGTTACACAGATACGCAGTATTTT. This sequence encodes CASEGYTDTQYF. V is TRBV12-3 or TRBV12-4 and J is TRBJ2-3, with D maybe TRBD2 (5 bases). V was pared by 8 bases and J by 2 bases, with 8 bases between. CDR3 length: 12 residues.

The table lists this clonotype with many counts. J is TRBJ2-7 and V is TRBV27, with D perhaps matching TRBD1 or TRBD2 (6 bases each). With 5 bases removed from V and 4 bases from J, the gap between germline ends came to 12 bases. CDR3 size: 13 residues. The V gene's germline CDR1 is MNHEY and CDR2 SMNVEV (reference sequence). CDR3 coding DNA: TGTGCCAGCAGTCTCCGGGGGCGATACGAGCAGTACTTC. Protein sequence: CASSLRGRYEQYF.

This clonotype was seen many times. V and J are TRBV10-3 and TRBJ2-5; tentative D call: TRBD1 (5 bases). The CDR3 has 13 amino acids. The germline V gene has CDR1 ENHRY and CDR2 SYGVKD. Trimming shortened V by 6 bases and J by 5 bases, and 13 bases separated the two germline ends. The CDR3 region is CAIRTAEGETQYF. CDR3 in DNA: TGTGCCATCAGGACAGCCGAAGGGGAGACCCAGTACTTC.

This clonotype was seen ten or more times. The chain recombines TRBV7-8 with TRBJ2-7; D remains unclear. The V and J ends lost 7 bases and 3 bases respectively, with 16 bases between them. The germline V gene has CDR1 SGHVS and CDR2 FQNEAQ. This CDR3 comprises 14 residues. CDR3: CASNPDILDYEQYF. The CDR3 nucleotides read TGTGCCAGCAACCCCGACATCCTCGACTACGAGCAGTACTTC. The variable domain in full, with the rest retrieved from reference TRBV7-8 and TRBJ2-7, is GAGVSQSPRYKVAKRGQDVALRCDPISGHVSLFWYQQALGQGPEFLTYFQNEAQLDKSGLPSDRFFAERPEGSVSTLKIQRTQQEDSAVYLCASNPDILDYEQYFGPGTRLTVT.

In its sample, this clonotype was seen many times. The chain employs TRBV12-3 or TRBV12-4 and TRBJ1-2, with D perhaps matching TRBD1 (6 bases). Trimming stripped 7 bases from V and 0 bases from J, with 12 bases between. This CDR3 contains 14 residues. As DNA, the CDR3 is TGTGCCAGCACCCAGGGACACTCTAACTATGGCTACACCTTC. This translates into CASTQGHSNYGYTF.

The chain joins TRBV18 to TRBJ2-5; the match to TRBD1 covers 10 bases. The V and J ends lost 6 bases and 5 bases, in that order; junction bases with no gene match: 6. This CDR3 contains 14 residues. CDR1 is KGHSH and CDR2 is LQKENI in the germline V gene. The CDR3 here is CASSPTGGRETQYF. The DNA of the CDR3 is TGTGCCAGCTCGCCGACAGGGGGCCGGGAGACCCAGTACTTC.

The chain couples TRBV6-5 to TRBJ2-7, with TRBD2 as a possible D gene (6 bases). CDR1 MNHEY and CDR2 SVGAGI come from the germline V gene. The CDR3 spans 14 residues. V shed 5 bases and J shed 4 bases, with 15 bases lying between them. The CDR3, as DNA: TGTGCCAGCAGTAAAGATCTAGCGATGTACGAGCAGTACTTC. It specifies CASSKDLAMYEQYF.

This clonotype has ten or more counts. This rearrangement joins TRBV6-6 to TRBJ2-7; D is possibly TRBD2 (6 bases). The CDR3 consists of 12 residues. CDR1 and CDR2 from the germline V gene are MNHNY and SVGAGI (reference sequence). Trimming removed 8 bases from V and 6 bases from J, with 14 bases in between. CDR3: CASGGQGGEQYF. CDR3 nucleotide sequence: TGTGCCAGCGGGGGTCAGGGAGGCGAGCAGTACTTC.

This clonotype was counted many times. The chain recombines TRBV30 with TRBJ1-1, with D uncertain. There are 10 residues in the CDR3. Germline V gives CDR1 GTSNPN, CDR2 SVGIG (reference sequence). The germline V and J ends were trimmed by 8 bases and 6 bases, with 10 bases remaining between them. CDR3 residues: CAHGEAEAFF. CDR3 DNA: TGTGCCCATGGGGAGGCTGAAGCTTTCTTT.

In its sample, this clonotype was seen many times. The chain joins TRBV6-5 to TRBJ1-5; D might be TRBD1 (6 bases). V was cut by 7 bases and J by 9 bases, with 16 bases left in between. In germline, CDR1 is MNHEY, CDR2 SVGAGI. The CDR3 totals 13 residues. The CDR3 reads CASTPEGEGPQHF. The DNA of the CDR3 is TGTGCCAGCACCCCGGAGGGGGAAGGGCCCCAGCATTTT.

This clonotype was observed many times. This chain connects TRBV12-3 or TRBV12-4 to TRBJ2-2; weak D call: TRBD2 (5 bases). The V gene lost 6 bases and the J gene lost 6 bases, with 8 bases spanning the gap. The CDR3 consists of 12 residues. The CDR3 nucleotides are TGTGCCAGCAGCACGGGGTCCGGGGAGCTGTTTTTT. This encodes CASSTGSGELFF.

As for this clonotype: A much larger clone lies one base from this, so it may be a read error. The rearrangement joins TRBV12-3 or TRBV12-4 to TRBJ1-2; 9 bases fit TRBD1. The CDR3 is 14 residues long. The CDR3 nucleotides are TGTGTCAGCAGCCCGGACAGGGGAGGCTATGGCTACACCTTC. Protein sequence: CVSSPDRGGYGYTF.

This clonotype showed up many times. The V and J genes are TRBV3-1 and TRBJ2-7; 7 positions agree with TRBD1. Trimming cost V 3 bases and J 1 base; bases outside gene matches: 6. This CDR3 has 15 residues. From germline, CDR1 is LGHDT and CDR2 YNNKEL (reference sequence). In DNA form, the CDR3 reads TGTGCCAGCAGCCAGGCCGGGACAGAGTCCTACGAGCAGTACTTC. This encodes CASSQAGTESYEQYF.

This clonotype was found many times. V and J are TRBV12-3 or TRBV12-4 and TRBJ1-5; 7 bases fit TRBD1. This CDR3 comprises 16 residues. V dropped 6 bases and J dropped 6; count of bases not matched to a gene: 14. The CDR3 DNA reads TGTGCCAGCAGCCGCCGAGGACAGGAGGTGGGTCAGCCCCAGCATTTT. Its translation: CASSRRGQEVGQPQHF.

This clonotype was counted at least ten times. This chain connects TRBV6-5 to TRBJ1-2; 7 nucleotides match TRBD1. With V trimmed by 6 bases and J by 1 base, 11 bases remained unmatched. The CDR3 runs 16 residues. The germline V gene has CDR1 MNHEY and CDR2 SVGAGI. CDR3 DNA sequence: TGTGCCAGCAGCTCGATAGGGACAGAACTTAACTATGGCTACACCTTC. It translates to CASSSIGTELNYGYTF.

This clonotype was observed at least ten times. The V gene is TRBV15, the J gene TRBJ2-3; maybe TRBD2 (6 bases). Germline CDR1 LNHNV, CDR2 YYDKDF (reference sequence). V lost 3 bases to trimming and J lost 0 bases, with 10 bases between them. This CDR3 is built from 15 residues. The CDR3 DNA reads TGTGCCACCAGCAGGGGACTCCTCAGCACAGATACGCAGTATTTT. Translating it yields CATSRGLLSTDTQYF. The variable domain in full, with the rest retrieved from reference TRBV15 and TRBJ2-3, is DAMVIQNPRYQVTQFGKPVTLSCSQTLNHNVMYWYQQKSSQAPKLLFHYYDKDFNNEADTPDNFQSRRPNTSFCFLDIRSPGLGDTAMYLCATSRGLLSTDTQYFGPGTRLTVL.

This clonotype was detected ten times or more. The rearrangement uses TRBV7-6 and TRBJ2-2; the D is unclear. The CDR3 extends over 14 amino acids. The V end was cut by 5 bases, the J end by 0 bases, with 7 bases between. Germline CDR1 SGHVS, CDR2 FNYEAQ. This chain's CDR3 is CASSPVTNTGELFF. The CDR3 bases are TGTGCCAGCAGCCCAGTCACGAACACCGGGGAGCTGTTTTTT. Filled out from reference TRBV7-6 and TRBJ2-2, the complete variable domain reads GAGVSQSPRYKVTKRGQDVALRCDPISGHVSLYWYRQALGQGPEFLTYFNYEAQQDKSGLPNDRFSAERPEGSISTLTIQRTEQRDSAMYRCASSPVTNTGELFFGEGSRLTVL.